This TCR beta chain derives from a study of shared clonotypes between healthy human individuals (dated by TCRdb to about 2020). Background on the whole study: A couple of women and three men aged 18 to 49 years were included in the cohort. For each donor, three plates each were used for CD4 naive and CD4 memory, two plates were used for CD8 naive, and one plate was used for CD8 memory. To estimate repertoire size and how much clonotype sharing occurs between individuals, the study deeply sequenced the blood TCR repertoires of 5 or 6 healthy adults. Libraries were prepared and TCR repertoires were sequenced by different laboratories using diverse techniques, in order to increase sequencing depth and limit assay-specific biases. Per donor, leukapheresis produced somewhere between about 0.8 and 9 billion PBMCs. Results the study describes overall, beyond this receptor: Pairwise subsampling led to the expectation that sequencing depth would affect the degree of clonotype sharing among donors. The genetic and exposure-history diversity represented was limited by the small number of donors. Naive subsets generally had larger estimated clonotype richness than memory subsets. Across a few donors, approximately 4.6% of naive CD4, roughly 3.8% of naive CD8, roughly 2.3% of memory CD4, and 0.4% of memory CD8 clonotypes were shared. Rarefaction of sorted-subset datasets indicated incomplete sequencing despite the large sequencing depth. Compared with non-shared clonotypes, the clonotypes found in all four sorted-subset donors had higher generation probabilities. Sampling was limited to blood, and TCR repertoires in tissue likely differ from TCR repertoires in blood.

CD8 naive samples were CD45RO-negative cells positively selected for CCR7, giving a CD45RA+CCR7+ population that excluded TemRA cells. The donors were healthy, HIV-negative adults who had no recently reported acute infections or vaccinations. All donors were Caucasian adults living in Nashville, Tennessee, USA. After blood collection by leukapheresis, PBMCs were isolated using Ficoll-Histopaque density gradient centrifugation and then cryopreserved in the vapor phase of liquid nitrogen. Analytical flow cytometry was used to check the purity and quantity of each magnetically sorted T cell population. From each sorted fraction, genomic DNA was isolated and quantified by UV absorbance on a Nanodrop 2000c. Turning to this clone: Its antigen is still unknown. There are no base qualities to consult, and no much larger clone falls within one base.

Using the deep immunoSEQ assay, multiplex PCR amplified TCR CDR3 regions from genomic DNA. Extracted genomic DNA from each cell subset was spread evenly across all wells of several immunoSEQ 96-well plates, with each plate serving as a replicate. Each replicate PCR for sorted subsets received 200 ng genomic DNA, equal to around 32,000 T cell genomes. Purified libraries were measured with a Qubit 3.0 fluorometer, size-checked on a Bioanalyzer 2100, and measured again with the KAPA Library Quantification kit. Every immunoSEQ 96-well plate was sequenced on a dedicated single-read 150-cycle Illumina NextSeq 550 flow cell. Concerning the study's data processing: Because only junctional sequences without quality scores were contained in the immunoSEQ output, filtering matching that applied to full-length reads could not be performed. To assign V/J genes and CDR3, sequences were annotated using PyIR, a Python wrapper for IgBLAST v1.9, with IMGT germline references. Reads with weak V/J assignments (E-value above 1e-6), missing CDR3, stop codons, out-of-frame junctions, or ambiguous translated residues were removed. V3J clonotypes were defined by identical inferred V gene, J gene, and CDR3 amino acid sequence. To compute the percentage overlap between repertoires, the number of shared unique clonotypes was divided by the size of the smaller repertoire. Richness of each repertoire was evaluated using RTK rarefaction, the Chao1 estimator, and Recon v2.1 estimates of unobserved clonotypes. Generation probabilities were computed with OLGA for all TCRbeta clonotypes obtained by the gDNA method from several donors. In TCRdb, the immuneACCESS table is reduced to in-frame sequences with V and J assigned. These tables do not hold every clone; where another copy was compared, an unresolved V gene accounts for under half, and the others remain unexplained. V and J calls and clone size are given by that table; D and trimming were obtained from the DNA. In all, the sample holds 550,000 to 750,000 clones, and over 95% of those were seen once. The ten most abundant clones make up about 0.11% of the sample.

Sequencing was carried out using naive CD8+ T cells sorted from blood. Interpreted using the paper, the cell subset or site label stands for: CD45RA+CCR7+. This TCR derives from a woman under 40 in good health.

The DNA reads TGTGCCAGTAGTATAGGCCTCGGGGGATACGAGCAGTACTTC. Translated, this is CASSIGLGGYEQYF. This chain joins TRBV19 to TRBJ2-7; the best D guess is TRBD2, with 6 bases matching. The germline V gene (reference sequence) provides CDR1 LNHDA and CDR2 SQIVND. The CDR3 contains 14 residues, cysteine and phenylalanine counted. Of all the DNA, just the CDR3 is kept, 42 bases in frame from base 1. V drops 1 base and J drops 4 bases, leaving 11 bases in between.